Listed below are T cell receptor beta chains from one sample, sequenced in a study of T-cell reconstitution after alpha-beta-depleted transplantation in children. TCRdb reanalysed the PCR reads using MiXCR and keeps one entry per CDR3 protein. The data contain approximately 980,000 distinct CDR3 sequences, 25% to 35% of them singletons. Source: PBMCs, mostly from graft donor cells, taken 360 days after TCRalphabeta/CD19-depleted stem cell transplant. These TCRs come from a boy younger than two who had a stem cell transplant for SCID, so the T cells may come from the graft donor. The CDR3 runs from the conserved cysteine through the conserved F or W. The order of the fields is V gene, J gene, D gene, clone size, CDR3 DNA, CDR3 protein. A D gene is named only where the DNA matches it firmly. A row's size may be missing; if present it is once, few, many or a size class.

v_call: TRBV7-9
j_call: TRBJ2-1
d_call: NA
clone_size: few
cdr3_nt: TGTGCCAGCTCAACCCCATCGGGGGGCCACCCTTACAATGAGCAGTTCTTC
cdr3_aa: CASSTPSGGHPYNEQFF

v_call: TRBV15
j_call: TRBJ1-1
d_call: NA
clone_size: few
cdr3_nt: TGTGCCACCAGCAGAGGAGGAGGGAATCGGAACACTGAAGCTTTCTTT
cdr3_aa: CATSRGGGNRNTEAFF

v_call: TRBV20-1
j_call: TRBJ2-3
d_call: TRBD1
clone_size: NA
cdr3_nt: TGCAGTGCTGCCAGACAGGGGGCGTTGGGCACAGATACGCAGTATTTT
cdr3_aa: CSAARQGALGTDTQYF

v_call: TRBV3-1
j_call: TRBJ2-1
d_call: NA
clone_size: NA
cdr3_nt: TGTGCCAGCAGCCAAGGGGCAGCCTACAATGAGCAGTTCTTC
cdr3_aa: CASSQGAAYNEQFF

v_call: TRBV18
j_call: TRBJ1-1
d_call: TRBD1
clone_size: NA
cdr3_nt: TGTGCCAGCTCACGGACCCAGGGGGCGATCGTCACTGAAGCTTTCTTT
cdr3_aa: CASSRTQGAIVTEAFF

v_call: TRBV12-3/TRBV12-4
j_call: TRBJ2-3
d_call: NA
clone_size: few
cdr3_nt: TGTGCCAGCAGTTCCCCGGACCGGGCCCGAGGGGATTTT
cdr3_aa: CASSSPDRARGDF

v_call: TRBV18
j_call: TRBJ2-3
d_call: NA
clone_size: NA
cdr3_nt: TGTGCCAGCTCACCTTTGACAGGACCCACAGATACGCAGTATTTT
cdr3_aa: CASSPLTGPTDTQYF

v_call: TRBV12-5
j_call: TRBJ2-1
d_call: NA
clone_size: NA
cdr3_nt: TGTGCTAGTGCATACCCCCTAGGCTACAATGAGCAGTTCTTC
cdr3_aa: CASAYPLGYNEQFF

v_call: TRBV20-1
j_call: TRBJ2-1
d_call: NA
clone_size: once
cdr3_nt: TGCAGTGCTGGAAGAATCAGGGGAGGAGGGTTCGGAGAGCAGTTCTTC
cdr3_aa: CSAGRIRGGGFGEQFF

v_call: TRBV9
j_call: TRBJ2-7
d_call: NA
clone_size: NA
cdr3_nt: TGTGCCAGCAGCGTAGAGGACGGGGGCAGCTACGAGCAGTACTTC
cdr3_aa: CASSVEDGGSYEQYF

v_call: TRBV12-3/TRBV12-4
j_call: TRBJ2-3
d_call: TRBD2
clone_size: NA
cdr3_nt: TGTGCCAGCAGCCCTACGGCAGCGGGGGGCACAGATACGCAGTATTTT
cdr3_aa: CASSPTAAGGTDTQYF